A selection of T cell receptor beta chains follows, all from one sample in a study of blood T cells in healthy people across ages. One entry per CDR3 protein, called by TCRdb with MiXCR from the 5' RACE reads. The sample carries hundreds of thousands of distinct CDR3 sequences, around a fifth recorded once. What was sequenced was blood. The origin of the receptors is a man between 65 and 85 years old in good health. Both conserved end residues are part of each CDR3. Where a row states a size, it is once, few, many or the class of an expanded clone; other rows omit it.

V	size	J	CDR3
TRBV12-3/TRBV12-4	few	TRBJ2-7	CASSLLGDKQYF
TRBV5-6	.	TRBJ1-1	CASIRGQGAIAEAFF
TRBV12-3/TRBV12-4	.	.	CASSLVSGRWSEQYF
TRBV10-3	.	TRBJ2-7	CAISEPPGDEQCF
TRBV5-1	.	TRBJ1-4	CASSFTQATNEKLFF
TRBV7-2	many	TRBJ2-7	CASSSPDRPTQYF
TRBV3-1	few	TRBJ2-5	CASSQDGDKHQETQYF
TRBV6-1	.	TRBJ2-5	CASSAGQLNPKTQYF
TRBV11-2	many	TRBJ1-1	CASNSGELLMNTEAFF
TRBV7-6	.	TRBJ1-5	CASSLDGDGNQPQHF
TRBV5-1	few	TRBJ2-7	CASRDGSGIDEQYF
TRBV6-5	few	TRBJ2-2	CASDSGTGELFF
TRBV12-3/TRBV12-4	many	TRBJ1-3	CASSWGLKGNTIYF
TRBV7-9	few	TRBJ2-5	CASSLSTGTLKEETQYF
TRBV7-9	.	TRBJ2-5	CASSPRTGGEEQYF
TRBV20-1	.	TRBJ1-5	CSAREWGGSNQPQHF
TRBV12-3/TRBV12-4	few	TRBJ2-7	CASSFRVYEQYF
TRBV12-3/TRBV12-4	.	TRBJ2-3	CASRYSGGADAQYF
TRBV6-6	once	TRBJ1-5	CARITGAGQPQHF
TRBV5-1	.	TRBJ2-7	CASSEGEIYEQYF
TRBV30	few	TRBJ1-4	CAWSMGTAEEKLFF
TRBV6-1	few	TRBJ2-7	CASSPVLAGGPYEQYF
TRBV7-6	few	.	CASSQELAGEQFF
TRBV7-9	few	TRBJ1-1	CASRQTSPTEAFF
TRBV6-2/TRBV6-3	.	TRBJ2-5	CAGSALFQETQYF
TRBV5-1	.	.	CTSSTSGTRYDEQFF
TRBV20-1	few	TRBJ1-1	CSASRVTGGSGTEAFF
TRBV10-3	.	.	CAISSSGSGRNEQFF
TRBV30	many	TRBJ2-1	CAWSVWERSYNEQFF
TRBV20-1	few	TRBJ1-1	CSARVGGRNTEAFF
TRBV20-1	.	TRBJ2-3	CSATRKGVTDTQYF
TRBV4-1	.	.	CASSPWETGGYEQYF
TRBV15	.	TRBJ1-4	CATSRAQGNVGEKLFF